One and the same sample provided the 6 T cell receptor beta chains below, sequenced in a study of blood T cell repertoires in COVID-19 (TCRdb year 2020). To prepare the library, the immunoSEQ multiplex PCR assay was applied. Sourced from immuneACCESS, this table was stored by TCRdb with only in-frame sequences that have V and J called. A share of the clones is absent; for the studies checked, an unresolved V gene accounts for under half, and the remainder has no known explanation. The sample table lists about 200,000 clones, 65% to 90% of them with a count of one. The top ten clonotypes cover 3.5% to 4% of the sample. The specimen was PBMCs or T cells enriched from blood (not recorded which). The receptors come from a woman between 40 and 50 years old with acute COVID-19.

A few counts support this clone. This chain joins TRBV6-6 and TRBJ2-3; D might be TRBD2 (6 bases). CDR3 length: 15 residues. The V end was cut by 7 bases, the J end by 0 bases, with 14 bases between. Germline CDR1 is MNHNY and CDR2 is SVGAGI (reference sequence). This CDR3 reads CASTAVGGSTDTQYF. In DNA, the CDR3 is TGTGCCAGCACCGCCGTGGGGGGAAGCACAGATACGCAGTATTTT.

The genes are TRBV30 and TRBJ2-5; D uncertain. Trimming left V 0 bases short and J 4 bases short, with 9 bases between. Germline CDR1 and CDR2: GTSNPN and SVGIG (reference sequence). The CDR3 has 13 residues. CDR3 in amino acids: CAWSVRSGETQYF. The CDR3 DNA is TGTGCCTGGAGTGTACGGTCGGGAGAGACCCAGTACTTC.

Concerning this clone: Distinct nucleotide sequences in the sample also encode this CDR3. This chain links TRBV24-1 with TRBJ2-1; 9 nucleotides match TRBD2. CDR1 KGHDR and CDR2 SFDVKD come from the germline V gene. This CDR3 has 16 residues. V shed 2 bases, J shed 2 bases, and the junction held 3 bases outside the gene matches. CDR3 sequence (DNA): TGTGCCACCAGTGATTCCCTAGCGGGAACCTACAATGAGCAGTTCTTC. As protein: CATSDSLAGTYNEQFF.

The V and J genes are TRBV3-1 (or the pseudogene TRBV3-2) and TRBJ1-2; weak D call: TRBD1 (5 bases). CDR3 length: 11 amino acids. Germline V gives CDR1 LGHDT, CDR2 YNNKEL (reference sequence). V was clipped by 1 base and J by 8 bases, with 5 bases between them. CDR3 in amino acids: CASSQAGGYTF. The CDR3 nucleotides read TGTGCCAGCAGCCAAGCAGGGGGCTACACCTTC.

The chain recombines TRBV7-2 with TRBJ2-4; TRBD1 agrees at 7 bases. Germline assignment: CDR1 SGHTA and CDR2 FQGNSA. The CDR3 contains 15 residues. Unmatched junction bases numbered 2, after V lost 3 bases and J lost 0 bases. The CDR3 protein is CASSFRQGAKNIQYF. The CDR3 bases are TGTGCCAGCAGCTTCCGACAGGGAGCCAAAAACATTCAGTACTTC.

This chain joins TRBV18 and TRBJ2-1, with D tentatively TRBD1 (5 bases). Per germline, CDR1 KGHSH and CDR2 LQKENI. Trimming cost V 5 bases and J 10 bases, with 9 bases left between them. The CDR3 totals 11 residues. CDR3 sequence reads: CASSDDSEQFF. CDR3 coding DNA: TGTGCCAGCTCAGACGACAGCGAGCAGTTCTTC.